These 23 T cell receptor beta chains share one sample of origin, sequenced in a study of metastatic and nonmetastatic thyroid tumors. TCRdb called clones again from the PCR reads with MiXCR. The sample includes around 20,000 clones, 13% to 15% of them seen just once. Thyroid surgery had not been preceded by any treatment in any patient. Sequenced input: tumor tissue. These receptors were obtained from a female donor with papillary thyroid cancer or a benign thyroid nodule (not recorded which). Some clones in this sample may be carry-over from other donors' samples.

This clone was detected only a few times. A read error may produce the germline difference seen at one junction end. Within the sample, other DNA sequences also encode this same CDR3. The gene calls are TRBV3-1 and TRBJ2-1, with 7 bases matching TRBD2. This CDR3 region has 15 residues. In germline, CDR1 is LGHDT, CDR2 YNNKEL (reference sequence). The CDR3 sequence is CASSQRELAYNGQFF. DNA of the CDR3: TGTGCCAGCAGCCAGCGGGAGTTGGCCTACAATGGGCAGTTCTTC.

This clone was picked up many times. The chain couples TRBV5-1 to TRBJ2-5; 7 nucleotides align to TRBD2. The V gene's germline CDR1 is SGHRS and CDR2 YFSETQ. This CDR3 spans 15 amino acids. With 4 bases clipped from V and 3 bases from J, the junction kept 9 bases outside the gene matches. The CDR3: CASSGEGLPEETQYF. The CDR3 DNA reads as TGCGCCAGCAGCGGGGAGGGACTCCCCGAAGAGACCCAGTACTTC.

This clone was detected ten times or more. CDR3 residues: CASSDDRGRDTEAFF. CDR3 nucleotide sequence: TGTGCCAGTAGTGACGACAGGGGACGCGACACTGAAGCTTTCTTT. This chain uses TRBV19 with TRBJ1-1, with 8 bases fitting TRBD1. V lost 5 bases and J lost 3; bases outside the gene matches: 8. The CDR3 covers 15 residues. Germline-derived CDR1 and CDR2 are LNHDA and SQIVND (reference sequence).

This clone appeared many times. The chain joins TRBV30 to TRBJ1-4, with D perhaps matching TRBD1 (5 bases). Germline assignment: CDR1 GTSNPN and CDR2 SVGIG (reference sequence). V gave up 1 base and J gave up 8 bases, with 20 bases separating them. The CDR3 has 16 residues. The CDR3 protein is CAWSAYFSGKGEKLFF. CDR3 DNA sequence: TGTGCCTGGAGTGCCTACTTTTCGGGGAAGGGGGAAAAACTGTTTTTT.

This clone was detected ten times or more. Relative to the germline gene, one junction end is altered; a read error may explain this. The chain couples TRBV6-5 to TRBJ2-7; 7 positions match TRBD2. CDR3 size: 15 residues. Per germline, CDR1 MNHEY and CDR2 SVGAGI. CDR3 protein: CASGYSAGTTYEQYF. The CDR3 coding sequence is TGTGCCAGCGGTTACTCGGCTGGGACTACCTACGAGCAGTACTTC.

The chain links TRBV28 to TRBJ2-5, with D uncertain. Germline V gene sequence: CDR1 MDHEN, CDR2 SYDVKM. Trimming took off 2 bases at V and 2 bases at J, with 3 bases between the two ends. The CDR3 runs to 12 residues. The DNA for the CDR3 is TGTGCCAGCAGTTTAACTCAAGAGACCCAGTACTTC. Protein sequence: CASSLTQETQYF.

This clone was recorded at least ten times. The genes are TRBV12-5 and TRBJ2-5, with 7 bases identical to TRBD2. Germline CDR1 reads LGHNT; CDR2 reads FRNRAP. V was pared by 7 bases and J by 3 bases, with 11 bases of the junction left unmatched. This CDR3 is built from 15 residues. The CDR3 sequence is CASADSGVGEETQYF. For the CDR3, the DNA is TGTGCTAGTGCCGACAGCGGGGTAGGGGAAGAGACCCAGTACTTC.

Note on this clone: A read error may be the cause here, since a much bigger clone is one base away. The chain combines TRBV24-1 with TRBJ2-1; TRBD1 matches 7 bases. Germline lookup yields CDR1 KGHDR and CDR2 SFDVKD. The CDR3 has 17 residues. V was clipped by 3 bases and J by 1 base; unmatched bases: 8. This CDR3 is CATSDDTGVLSYNEQFF. The CDR3 DNA reads TGTGCCACCAGTGATGACACAGGGGTTCTTTCCTACAATGAGCAGTTCTTC.

This clone is termed medium-sized (0.01 to 0.1%). Written as DNA, the CDR3 is TGTGCCAGCAGTTACGGACTAGAGCGGGAGGGCAAGGTTGAGCAGTTCTTC. This sequence encodes CASSYGLEREGKVEQFF. The J gene is TRBJ2-1, the V gene TRBV6-5, with 10 bases fitting TRBD2. CDR1 is MNHEY, CDR2 SVGAGI, per germline. There are 17 residues in the CDR3. The V segment lost 2 bases and the J segment 9 bases; nucleotides outside the gene matches: 13.

This clone was observed many times. The V call is TRBV2, the J call TRBJ2-1; a weak D match, TRBD1 (5 bases). The CDR3 has 16 residues. Trimming left V 4 bases short and J 1 base short, with 14 bases between. The germline V gene has CDR1 SNHLY and CDR2 FYNNEI. CDR3 residues: CASSGTRGRSYNEQFF. DNA of the CDR3: TGTGCCAGCAGTGGGACAAGGGGCCGATCCTACAATGAGCAGTTCTTC. Filled out from reference TRBV2 and TRBJ2-1, the complete variable domain reads EPEVTQTPSHQVTQMGQEVILRCVPISNHLYFYWYRQILGQKVEFLVSFYNNEISEKSEIFDDQFSVERPDGSNFTLKIRSTKLEDSAMYFCASSGTRGRSYNEQFFGPGTRLTVL.

This clone was seen a few times. The chain is built from TRBV28 and TRBJ1-5, with a weak D call TRBD1 (6 bases). Germline CDR1 reads MDHEN; CDR2 reads SYDVKM. The CDR3 sequence is 14 residues long. Trimming removed 2 bases from V and 6 bases from J, with 11 bases in between. The CDR3 DNA follows: TGTGCCAGCAGTTTACAGACAGGTTCTCAGCCCCAGCATTTT. Its translation: CASSLQTGSQPQHF.

This clone was counted at least ten times. The chain has TRBV2 and TRBJ2-4, with no clear D. V lost 5 bases and J 7 bases, leaving 3 bases between the germline ends. The length of the CDR3 is 10 residues. Per the germline V gene, CDR1 is SNHLY and CDR2 is FYNNEI. DNA of the CDR3: TGTGCCAGCAGTTCTAACATTCAGTACTTC. It codes for CASSSNIQYF.

The chain recombines TRBV5-5 with TRBJ2-7; D gene uncertain. The germline V gene has CDR1 SGHKS and CDR2 YYEKEE (reference sequence). CDR3 size: 14 residues. V lost 4 bases to trimming and J lost 2 bases, with 13 bases between them. This CDR3 is CASSVTAKAYEQYF. The CDR3 nucleotides are TGTGCCAGCAGCGTCACAGCCAAGGCCTACGAGCAGTACTTC. The full variable domain, its missing parts supplied by reference TRBV5-5 and TRBJ2-7, is DAGVTQSPTHLIKTRGQQVTLRCSPISGHKSVSWYQQVLGQGPQFIFQYYEKEERGRGNFPDRFSARQFPNYSSELNVNALLLGDSALYLCASSVTAKAYEQYFGPGTRLTVT.

This clone turned up a few times. A much bigger clone sits one base away, suggesting this may be a read error. The same CDR3 can be traced to other DNA sequences in this sample. The J gene is TRBJ2-4, the V gene TRBV6-1, with unresolved D. This CDR3 has 13 residues. Germline V gives CDR1 MNHNS, CDR2 SASEGT. CDR3 coding DNA: TGTGCCAGCCTGCAAGGTCATGGGAACATTCAATACTTC. Translating gives CASLQGHGNIQYF.

This clone was seen at least ten times. J is TRBJ1-2 and V is TRBV29-1; 11 bases line up with TRBD1. Germline V lookup: CDR1 SQVTM, CDR2 ANQGSEA. The CDR3 loop spans 16 amino acids. V lost 0 bases and J lost 6; bases outside the gene matches: 9. DNA of the CDR3: TGCAGCGTTGAAGATCCGGACAGGGGGCGCTGGAATGGCTACACCTTC. Its translation is CSVEDPDRGRWNGYTF.

J is TRBJ2-1 and V is TRBV20-1, with D perhaps TRBD2 (6 bases). Germline loops: CDR1 DFQATT, CDR2 SNEGSKA (reference sequence). This CDR3 has 16 amino acids. V was trimmed by 2 bases and J by 2 bases, leaving 16 bases between them. The CDR3 loop reads CSARIPRLGAYNEQFF. The CDR3 bases are TGCAGTGCTAGAATACCGCGACTAGGGGCCTACAATGAGCAGTTCTTC.

This clone came up many times. In DNA form, the CDR3 reads TGCAGTGCTCAAGGGGGACAGGGCCAAGAGACCCAGTACTTC. Residues: CSAQGGQGQETQYF. This chain uses TRBV20-1 with TRBJ2-5, with TRBD1 matching over 9 bases. The trim removed 5 bases at V and 1 base at J, leaving 5 bases unmatched. CDR1 and CDR2 (germline): DFQATT, SNEGSKA (reference sequence). This CDR3 comprises 14 residues.

This clone showed up just a few times. The J gene is TRBJ2-1, the V gene TRBV20-1; D unresolved. The CDR3 totals 11 residues. The V gene lost 2 bases and the J gene lost 7 bases, with 6 bases spanning the gap. CDR1 is DFQATT, CDR2 SNEGSKA, per germline (reference sequence). The CDR3 DNA reads as TGCAGTGCTAGAACCCGTAATGAGCAGTTCTTC. It codes for CSARTRNEQFF.

This clone was detected many times. This chain links TRBV14 with TRBJ1-2; 7 positions match TRBD1. Losses at the gene ends were 3 bases for V and 8 bases for J; bases not matched to a gene: 9. CDR3 size: 14 residues. Germline-derived CDR1 and CDR2 are SGHDN and FVKESK. The CDR3 protein is CASSQGQILRGYTF. The CDR3 region has the DNA TGTGCCAGCAGCCAGGGACAGATCCTTCGGGGCTACACCTTC.

This clone was detected many times. This CDR3 reads CAWSGLRQLNEKLFF. CDR3 nucleotide sequence: TGTGCCTGGAGTGGTCTGAGACAGCTTAATGAAAAACTGTTTTTT. The V and J genes are TRBV30 and TRBJ1-4; D is possibly TRBD1 (5 bases). CDR1 and CDR2 (germline): GTSNPN, SVGIG (reference sequence). The CDR3 runs 15 residues. Trimming removed 1 base at V and 4 bases at J, with 13 bases between.

This clone was seen repeatedly, ten times or more. The J gene is TRBJ2-2, the V gene TRBV12-3 or TRBV12-4; 14 bases map to TRBD2. V lost 5 bases to trimming and J lost 0 bases; unmatched junction nucleotides: 2. The CDR3 covers 17 residues. CDR3 coding DNA: TGTGCCAGCAGTAAGGGACTAGCGGGGGCGAACACCGGGGAGCTGTTTTTT. Its protein product is CASSKGLAGANTGELFF.

The chain carries TRBV30 and TRBJ1-2; D possibly corresponds to TRBD1 (5 bases). Trimming pared 0 bases from V and 7 bases from J, leaving 12 bases between. CDR1 and CDR2 (germline): GTSNPN, SVGIG (reference sequence). This CDR3 has 13 residues. DNA for the CDR3: TGTGCCTGGAGTGTAGTTCCAGGGTTTGGCTACACCTTC. This gives the protein CAWSVVPGFGYTF.

The rearrangement links TRBV5-1 to TRBJ2-3; D unresolved. The CDR3 covers 13 residues. Germline V gives CDR1 SGHRS, CDR2 YFSETQ. V was pared by 4 bases and J by 4 bases, with 10 bases between. The CDR3 nucleotides read TGCGCCAGCAGCCCACCTACGGCAGATACGCAGTATTTT. This translates into CASSPPTADTQYF.